Listed here are 7 T cell receptor beta chains from one sample, sequenced in a study of shared clonotypes between healthy human individuals. Only CD45RO-negative cells positively selected for CCR7 counted as naive CD8 cells, so terminally differentiated effector memory CD45RA+ cells were excluded. Some clones are missing from TCRdb's copy, which holds only in-frame ones; the method was immunoSEQ multiplex PCR. The table has some 2 million clones, 85% to 95% seen once. Sequencing was carried out using naive CD8+ T cells sorted from blood. All receptors come from a man between 18 and 35 years old in good health.

With regard to this clone: Other DNA sequences of this sample code for an identical CDR3. This rearrangement joins TRBV30 to TRBJ2-7; D unclear. With 0 bases removed from V and 2 bases from J, the gap between germline ends came to 5 bases. This CDR3 contains 12 residues. Germline CDR1 reads GTSNPN; CDR2 reads SVGIG (reference sequence). This CDR3 reads CAWSVDTYEQYF. CDR3 in DNA: TGTGCCTGGAGTGTAGACACCTACGAGCAGTACTTC.

The rearrangement uses TRBV27 and TRBJ2-7; possibly TRBD2 for D (7 bases). The CDR3 is 15 amino acids. Trimming shortened V by 7 bases and J by 4 bases, and 20 bases separated the two germline ends. The V gene's germline CDR1 is MNHEY and CDR2 SMNVEV (reference sequence). The CDR3 DNA reads as TGTGCCAGCACGGGTGGGGGGGCGAGTGGGTACGAGCAGTACTTC. Protein sequence: CASTGGGASGYEQYF.

This chain joins TRBV28 and TRBJ2-1, with TRBD2 as a possible D gene (5 bases). The germline CDR1 and CDR2 sequences are MDHEN and SYDVKM. V was shortened by 1 base and J by 0 bases, with 10 bases between the two germline ends. The CDR3 contains 16 residues. CDR3 amino acids: CASSLLPGNSYNEQFF. The CDR3 coding sequence is TGTGCCAGCAGTTTATTACCGGGGAACTCCTACAATGAGCAGTTCTTC.

This clone was recorded only once. The chain is built from TRBV27 and TRBJ2-7; tentatively, D is TRBD2 (5 bases). V lost 6 bases to trimming and J lost 3 bases, with 18 bases between them. CDR3 length equals 15 residues. Germline-derived CDR1 and CDR2 are MNHEY and SMNVEV (reference sequence). The DNA for the CDR3 is TGTGCCAGCAGGGGAGTCGACCGCCCGATCTACGAGCAGTACTTC. It specifies CASRGVDRPIYEQYF.

The chain employs TRBV28 and TRBJ2-2, with D possibly matching TRBD1 (6 bases). Germline CDR1 and CDR2: MDHEN and SYDVKM. The CDR3 sequence is 14 residues long. Trimming took 7 bases from V and 7 from J, leaving 16 bases between them. Here the CDR3 DNA reads TGTGCCAGCACCCGACCAGGGGAAAGCGGGGAGCTGTTTTTT. This encodes CASTRPGESGELFF.

J is TRBJ2-7 and V is TRBV30; TRBD1 matches 8 bases. Unmatched junction bases numbered 6, after V lost 8 bases and J lost 3 bases. The CDR3 is 12 residues long. Germline CDR1 GTSNPN, CDR2 SVGIG (reference sequence). The CDR3 region is CARGQVGYEQYF. The CDR3 DNA follows: TGTGCCCGGGGACAGGTTGGCTACGAGCAGTACTTC. Supplemented by reference TRBV30 and TRBJ2-7, the full variable domain reads SQTIHQWPATLVQPVGSPLSLECTVEGTSNPNLYWYRQAAGRGLQLLFYSVGIGQISSEVPQNLSASRPQDRQFILSSKKLLLSDSGFYLCARGQVGYEQYFGPGTRLTVT.

This clone has just one count. V gene TRBV6-4 combines with J gene TRBJ1-5; no firm D call. CDR1 is MRHNA and CDR2 is SNTAGT in the germline V gene. The CDR3 runs to 19 residues. With 0 bases removed from V and 0 bases from J, the gap between germline ends came to 18 bases. The CDR3 DNA is TGTGCCAGCAGTGACTCGGAGGAGGACGTTTCGGATAGCAATCAGCCCCAGCATTTT. Translated, it gives CASSDSEEDVSDSNQPQHF.